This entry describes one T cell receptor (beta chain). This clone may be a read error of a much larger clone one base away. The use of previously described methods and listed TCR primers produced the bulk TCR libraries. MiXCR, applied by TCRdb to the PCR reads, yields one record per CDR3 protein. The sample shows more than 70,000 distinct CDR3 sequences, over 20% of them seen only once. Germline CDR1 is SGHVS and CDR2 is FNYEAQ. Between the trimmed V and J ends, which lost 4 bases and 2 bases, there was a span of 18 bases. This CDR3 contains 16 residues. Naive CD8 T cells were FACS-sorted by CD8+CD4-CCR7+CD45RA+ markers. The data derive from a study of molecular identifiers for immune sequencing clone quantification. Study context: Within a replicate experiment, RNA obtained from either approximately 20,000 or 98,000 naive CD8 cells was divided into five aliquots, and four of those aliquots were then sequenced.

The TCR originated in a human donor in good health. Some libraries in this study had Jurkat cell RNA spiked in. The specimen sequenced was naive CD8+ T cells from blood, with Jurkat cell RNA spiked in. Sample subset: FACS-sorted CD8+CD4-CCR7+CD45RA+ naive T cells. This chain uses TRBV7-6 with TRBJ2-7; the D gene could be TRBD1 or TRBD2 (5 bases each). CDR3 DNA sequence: TGTGCCAGCAGCTCGGGGACCGGGATAGGGGCCTACGAGCAGTACTTC. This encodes CASSSGTGIGAYEQYF.